This T cell receptor (beta chain) was recorded in a study of T cell clonotyping in hematopoietic cell transplantation. Notes on the study in general: Few recipient clonotypes overlapped donors; over 95% were de novo at given depth. Recipient TCR diversity dropped after transplant; expanded clonotypes rose from day 30 to 180. Graft donor and pretransplant recipient Inverse Simpson Index values predicted broader posttransplant TCR diversity.

Using immunoSEQ multiplex PCR, the repertoire was profiled, and TCRdb retains in-frame clones only, with some absent. The data contain roughly 16,000 clones, about 90% of them singletons. There are 18 residues in the CDR3. The germline gives CDR1 KGHSH, CDR2 LQKENI. V gave up 3 bases and J gave up 0 bases, with 18 bases separating them. This clone was observed once. Antigen unknown. The genes are TRBV18 and TRBJ1-5; possibly TRBD1 for D (5 bases). The specimen was peripheral blood mononuclear cells. This clonotype originated in a man aged 35 to 55 in good health. Some clones in this sample may be carry-over from other donors' samples. The CDR3 spells CASSPRDRTLYSNQPQHF. CDR3 DNA sequence: TGTGCCAGCTCACCCCGGGACCGGACCCTATATAGCAATCAGCCCCAGCATTTT.